This TCR beta chain was obtained from a study of T cell changes during pregnancy in multiple sclerosis. Method: immunoSEQ multiplex PCR; TCRdb's copy keeps in-frame clones and lacks some. This sample has 48,000 or so clones, with 94% found just once. The germline V gene encodes CDR1 SGHNT and CDR2 YYREEE (reference sequence). V lost 4 bases, J lost 5 bases, and 12 bases lay in between. The CDR3 covers 14 residues. The receptor was isolated from a female donor with multiple sclerosis, enrolled in a pregnancy study. The sample consisted of CD4+ T cells from peripheral blood mononuclear cells, taken in the first trimester of pregnancy. The rearrangement joins TRBV5-4 to TRBJ2-2; D gene unclear. CDR3 sequence: CASSPLASTGELFF. CDR3 nucleotides: TGTGCCAGCAGCCCTCTCGCGAGTACCGGGGAGCTGTTTTTT.